Listed below are T cell receptor beta chains from one sample, sequenced in a study of blood T cells in healthy people across ages. TCRdb reanalysed the 5' RACE reads using MiXCR and keeps one entry per CDR3 protein. Of about 1.6 million distinct CDR3 sequences detected, 30% to 35% appear once; the ten largest clones hold about 11%. The sample was blood. The receptors here all came from a woman aged 30 to 39 in good health. Both conserved end residues are part of each CDR3. D genes are given only for firm matches. Rows give clone size only sometimes, using once, few, many, or a class for an expanded clone.

TGTGCTAGCAGTGATATACCGGGACTAGTAAAGTACGAGCAGTACTTC CASSDIPGLVKYEQYF few TRBV2 TRBD2 TRBJ2-7
TGTGCCAGCAGCCACATTGACAGGATGGCGAACACTGAAGCTTTCTTT CASSHIDRMANTEAFF - TRBV7-6 - TRBJ1-1
TGTGCCAGCAGTTTTTCCTTTGGGCAGGCTCGAGGCGTCACTGAAGCTTTCTTT CASSFSFGQARGVTEAFF few TRBV28 - TRBJ1-1
TGTGCCAGCAGCCAGACTAGCGGGGCTATCGAGCAGTTCTTC CASSQTSGAIEQFF - TRBV28 TRBD2 TRBJ2-1
TGTGCCAGCAGCCAAGATCCGGTGGAGGGGTTAGGCCTCGATGAGCAGTTCTTC CASSQDPVEGLGLDEQFF - TRBV3-1 - TRBJ2-1
TGTGCTAGTGGTTTGGCATTCAGGGAATCTGAGGGCTACACCTTC CASGLAFRESEGYTF - TRBV12-5 - TRBJ1-2
TGTGCCAGCAGCTTTAATGGGGAAAAACTGTTTTTT CASSFNGEKLFF - TRBV5-5 - TRBJ1-4
TGCAGTGCCGGGCCGGGGGGGAAAGCGGAGACCCAGTACTTC CSAGPGGKAETQYF - TRBV20-1 TRBD2 TRBJ2-5
TGCGCCAGCAGCCAAGATGACGGGGAAGGGGCCACTGAAGCTTTCTTT CASSQDDGEGATEAFF few TRBV4-1 - TRBJ1-1
TGTGCCAGCAGCTTATTGGCTAGCGGTAGGGACATTCAGTACTTC CASSLLASGRDIQYF few TRBV7-2 TRBD2 TRBJ2-4
TGTACCAGCAACTTCGGGACAGGGGGGACAGATACGCAGTATTTT CTSNFGTGGTDTQYF - TRBV5-5 TRBD1 TRBJ2-3
TGTGCCAGCAGTTACGGTGGAGTCACTGCGGGGGAAAAACTGTTTTTT CASSYGGVTAGEKLFF - TRBV6-4 - TRBJ1-4
TGCGCCAGCAGCTTAATAAAAGCGGGAGGGTACAATGAGCAGTTCTTC CASSLIKAGGYNEQFF few TRBV5-1 TRBD2 TRBJ2-1
TGTGCCAGCGGCTTACTAGCGGGAGGGTTCGATGAGCAGTTCTTC CASGLLAGGFDEQFF few TRBV5-5 TRBD2 TRBJ2-1
TGTGCCAGCAGTTTTCCAAATTCGGAGGGTAGGGAGACCCAGTACTTC CASSFPNSEGRETQYF few TRBV28 - TRBJ2-5
TGTGCCAGCACCCTTTGGCCGGCCTCTTACAATGAGCAGTTCTTC CASTLWPASYNEQFF few TRBV11-1 - TRBJ2-1
TGCGCCAGCAGCTTTGGCGAGGGGTTATCCTACAATGAGCAGTTCTTC CASSFGEGLSYNEQFF - TRBV5-1 - TRBJ2-1
TGTGCCAGCAGTCCTCGGACTAGCGGGAGGGTCTCTGGGGCCAACGTCCTGACTTTC CASSPRTSGRVSGANVLTF - TRBV12-3/TRBV12-4 TRBD2 TRBJ2-6
TGTGCCAGCAGCAAGAGGACAGGTTCCTCTGTCGGCTACACCTTC CASSKRTGSSVGYTF - TRBV7-2 TRBD1 TRBJ1-2
TGTGCCAGCAGCCCTACTAGGGTAGCCGGGGAGCTGTTTTTT CASSPTRVAGELFF many TRBV7-3 - TRBJ2-2
TGTGCCAGCAGCTTAGCCGGGACAGAGAAGGAAAAACTGTTTTTT CASSLAGTEKEKLFF few TRBV7-9 TRBD1 TRBJ1-4
TGTGCCAGCAGCCCCGGGCCAGACCCATTCGGCTATGGCTACGCCTTC CASSPGPDPFGYGYAF - TRBV5-5 - TRBJ1-2
TGTGCCAGCAGTGTTCTTAGCGGGAGTCCAGAGACCCAGTACTTC CASSVLSGSPETQYF - TRBV2 TRBD2 TRBJ2-5
TGCGCCAGCAGGGGAGGCTCATTAATGGGAGATACGCAGTATTTT CASRGGSLMGDTQYF - TRBV5-1 - TRBJ2-3
TGCAGTGCCTACGGGACAGGGGATTTGAACACTGAAGCTTTCTTT CSAYGTGDLNTEAFF - TRBV20-1 TRBD1 TRBJ1-1
TGTGCCAGCAGCCAGGATATACTAGCGGCCTTTCCTTACGAGCAGTACTTC CASSQDILAAFPYEQYF few TRBV4-2 TRBD2 TRBJ2-7
TGTGCCAGCAGTCGAGGGACAGGGGGGATCGATGAGCAGTTCTTC CASSRGTGGIDEQFF few TRBV28 TRBD1 TRBJ2-1
TGTGCCAGTGAGAACGGACGGTATAGCAATCAGCCCCAGCATTTT CASENGRYSNQPQHF - TRBV19 - TRBJ1-5
TGTGCCAGCAGTTCCCTCCTTAGCGGGGGTCCTTACAATGAGCAGTTCTTC CASSSLLSGGPYNEQFF many TRBV6-2/TRBV6-3 TRBD2 TRBJ2-1
TGTGCCAGCAACCACCGGGACGGACGAAACTATGGCTACACCTTC CASNHRDGRNYGYTF - TRBV5-8 - TRBJ1-2
TGTGCCAGCAGTCTCTGGGGACAGGGGGCGAATGAGCAGTTCTTC CASSLWGQGANEQFF - TRBV28 TRBD1 TRBJ2-1
TGTGCCAGCAGTTTTGGGACTAGCGGGAGGGCAGAGACCCAGTACTTC CASSFGTSGRAETQYF - TRBV12-3/TRBV12-4 TRBD2 TRBJ2-5
TGTGCCAGCAGCCCCCGGGACAGGGGGCTACCTAATGAAAAACTGTTTTTT CASSPRDRGLPNEKLFF few TRBV5-8 TRBD1 TRBJ1-4
TGTGCCAGCAGCCCTAATGGATCGGGGAGGGAAAAACTGTTTTTT CASSPNGSGREKLFF few TRBV9 - TRBJ1-4
TGCGCCAGCAGCCCAAGCTGGGGGGACACCCGACATGGCTACACCTTC CASSPSWGDTRHGYTF once TRBV4-1 - TRBJ1-2
TGTGCCACCAGCAGAGATCCATCACGATGGGGGGCCAACGTCCTGACTTTC CATSRDPSRWGANVLTF few TRBV15 - TRBJ2-6
TGCAGCGTTTCAGGCCAACCGAACACTGAAGCTTTCTTT CSVSGQPNTEAFF few TRBV29-1 - TRBJ1-1
TGCGCCAGCAGCTCCGGGACCTCCTACAATGAGCAGTTCTTC CASSSGTSYNEQFF many TRBV5-1 - TRBJ2-1
TGTGCCACCAGCAGAGATTCGGCCCGGAGCTCCTACGAGCAGTACTTC CATSRDSARSSYEQYF - TRBV15 - TRBJ2-7
TGTGCCACCAGCAGATCCCGGGACAGCTCCTACGAGCAGTACTTC CATSRSRDSSYEQYF - TRBV15 TRBD1 TRBJ2-7
TGTGCCAGCAGTGCTCAGGACGTTGAAAAACTGTTTTTT CASSAQDVEKLFF - TRBV6-1 - TRBJ1-4
TGCGCCAGCAGCCAAAAACCCTACAATGAGCAGTTCTTC CASSQKPYNEQFF few TRBV4-1 - TRBJ2-1
TGCGCCAGCAGCCAAACCTTAGCGGGGGGTTACAATGAGCAGTTCTTC CASSQTLAGGYNEQFF few TRBV4-1 TRBD2 TRBJ2-1
TGCGCCAGCAGCCGCACGACAGGGGGGAACTCCTACAATGAGCAGTTCTTC CASSRTTGGNSYNEQFF - TRBV5-1 TRBD1 TRBJ2-1
TGTGCCAGCACCATACAGGGGGCCGATCAGCCCCAGCATTTT CASTIQGADQPQHF - TRBV2 TRBD1 TRBJ1-5
TGTGCCATCAGTGAGAGTTGGGGAACGGATGAAAAACTGTTTTTT CAISESWGTDEKLFF - TRBV10-3 - TRBJ1-4
TGCGCCAGCAGCCAGGACAGGGCTAACACTGAAGCTTTCTTT CASSQDRANTEAFF many TRBV4-1 TRBD1 TRBJ1-1
TGTGCCAGCAGGCCAGAGACGGACCTACAAGAGACCCAGTACTTC CASRPETDLQETQYF - TRBV28 - TRBJ2-5
TGCAGTGCGGTAGCGGTGCCCTACAATGAGCAGTTCTTC CSAVAVPYNEQFF few TRBV20-1 - TRBJ2-1
TGTGCCAGCAGCGTAGTGGGGGGTCAGACCGGGGAGCTGTTTTTT CASSVVGGQTGELFF - TRBV9 - TRBJ2-2
TGTGCCAGCAGCCTTAGTAGCAATCAGCCCCAGCATTTT CASSLSSNQPQHF many TRBV12-3/TRBV12-4 - TRBJ1-5
TGTGCCAGCAGCGTAAGGACAGACTACACAGATACGCAGTATTTT CASSVRTDYTDTQYF few TRBV9 - TRBJ2-3
TGTACCATCAGTGACCCTTTACGGGGGGCATACGAGCAGTACTTC CTISDPLRGAYEQYF few TRBV10-3 - TRBJ2-7